This record covers a single T cell receptor beta chain. CDR1 is SGHTA and CDR2 is FQGNSA in the germline V gene. The CDR3 consists of 15 residues. The V and J ends lost 3 bases and 0 bases respectively, with 11 bases between them. The record originates from a study of OX40 agonist ivuxolimab in advanced cancers. Using immunoSEQ multiplex PCR, the repertoire was profiled, and TCRdb retains in-frame clones only, with some absent. The sample consists of about 110,000 clones, roughly 90% of them appearing once. J is TRBJ1-1 and V is TRBV7-2; perhaps TRBD1 as D (5 bases). This TCR came from an adult with an advanced solid tumor such as melanoma, head and neck, liver or kidney cancer. The material was CD4+ or CD8+ T cells sorted from blood, obtained in a trial of the OX40 agonist ivuxolimab. The DNA of the CDR3 is TGTGCCAGCAGCTTGACGGGACGGTTGAACACTGAAGCTTTCTTT. Residues: CASSLTGRLNTEAFF.